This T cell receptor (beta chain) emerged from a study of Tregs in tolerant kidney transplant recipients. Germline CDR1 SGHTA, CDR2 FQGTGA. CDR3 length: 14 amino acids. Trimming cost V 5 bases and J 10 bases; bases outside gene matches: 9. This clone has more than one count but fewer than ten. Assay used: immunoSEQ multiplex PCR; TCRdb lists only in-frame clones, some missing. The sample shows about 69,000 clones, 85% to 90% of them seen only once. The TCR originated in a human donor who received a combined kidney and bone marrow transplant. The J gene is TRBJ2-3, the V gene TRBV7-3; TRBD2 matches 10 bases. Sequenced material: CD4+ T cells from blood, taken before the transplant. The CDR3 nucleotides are TGTGCCAGCAGCCTAGGGAGCGGGAGGGCGGCGCAGTATTTT. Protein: CASSLGSGRAAQYF. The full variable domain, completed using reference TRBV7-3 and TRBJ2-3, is GAGVSQTPSNKVTEKGKYVELRCDPISGHTALYWYRQSLGQGPEFLIYFQGTGAADDSGLPNDRFFAVRPEGSVSTLKIQRTERGDSAVYLCASSLGSGRAAQYFGPGTRLTVL.